This TCR beta chain comes out of a study of shared clonotypes between healthy human individuals. Looking at the study overall: The study drew on two women and a few men aged 18 to 49 as donors. Points from the study as a whole: Generation probabilities of non-shared clonotypes were lower (relative to those shared by all four donors). Donor clonotype sharing was expected to depend on sequencing depth. Across a handful of donors, naive CD4 shared 5% to 6.5%, naive CD8 approximately 3.5%, memory CD4 roughly 2.3%, memory CD8 about 0.4%.

Trimming pared 6 bases from V and 4 bases from J, leaving 22 bases between. CDR3 size: 16 residues. CDR1 LNHDA and CDR2 SQIVND come from the germline V gene (reference sequence). Repertoires were generated with immunoSEQ multiplex PCR, while TCRdb's copy carries only in-frame clones and drops some. The sample consists of 1.5 million to 2.5 million clones, roughly 94% of them appearing once. Comment on this clone: Its antigen remains unidentified.

The naive CD8 population came from CD45RO-negative cells selected for CCR7, without terminally differentiated effector memory CD45RA+ cells. The sequenced sample was naive CD8+ T cells sorted from blood. This clonotype originated in a man younger than 30 in good health. The rearrangement joins TRBV19 to TRBJ2-7; unclear D gene. For the CDR3, the DNA is TGTGCCAGTAGCGTGGCAAGTCGAGGTCGAGAATACGAGCAGTACTTC. It specifies CASSVASRGREYEQYF.